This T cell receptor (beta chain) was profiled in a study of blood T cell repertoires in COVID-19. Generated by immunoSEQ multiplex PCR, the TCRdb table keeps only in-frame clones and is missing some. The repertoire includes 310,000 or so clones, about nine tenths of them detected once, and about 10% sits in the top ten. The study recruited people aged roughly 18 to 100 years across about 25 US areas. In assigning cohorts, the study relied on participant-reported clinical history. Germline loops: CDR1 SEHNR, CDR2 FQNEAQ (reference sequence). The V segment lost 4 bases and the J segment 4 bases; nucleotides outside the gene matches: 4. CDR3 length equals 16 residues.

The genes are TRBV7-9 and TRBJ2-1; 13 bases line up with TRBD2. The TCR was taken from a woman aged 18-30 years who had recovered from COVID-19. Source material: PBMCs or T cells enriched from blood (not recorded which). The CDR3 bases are TGTGCCAGCAGCTCATCGACTAGCGGGGGGTACAATGAGCAGTTCTTC. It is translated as CASSSSTSGGYNEQFF.